Here is one TCR beta chain with its context. The study recruited people aged roughly 18 to 100 years across about two dozen US areas. Before being deemed recovered, Cohort 3 donors had two negative PCRs, clearance, or symptom resolution. This entry comes from a study of blood T cell repertoires in COVID-19. Study as a whole: The cDNA or gDNA used as material had been derived from T cells, B-cell-depleted T cells, or PBMCs.

CDR1 is SQVTM, CDR2 ANQGSEA, per germline. CDR3 size: 15 residues. J was trimmed by 3 bases and V by 5 bases; bases with no gene match: 8. Original processing methods: Amplifying reference gene primers gave estimates of nucleated cell counts. TCRdb's copy holds only in-frame clones and misses some; the assay was immunoSEQ multiplex PCR. D and trimming were read from the DNA, whereas the V and J calls and clone size are those reported in that table. The table includes about 210,000 clones, approximately 90% detected once. The chain is built from TRBV29-1 and TRBJ2-1, with 9 bases that match TRBD2. Sequencing was carried out using PBMCs or T cells enriched from blood (not recorded which). This TCR came from a man between 25 and 39 years old who had recovered from COVID-19. The chain's CDR3 is CSVTPGTSFYNEQFF. The CDR3 DNA sequence: TGCAGCGTTACCCCGGGGACTAGCTTCTACAATGAGCAGTTCTTC.